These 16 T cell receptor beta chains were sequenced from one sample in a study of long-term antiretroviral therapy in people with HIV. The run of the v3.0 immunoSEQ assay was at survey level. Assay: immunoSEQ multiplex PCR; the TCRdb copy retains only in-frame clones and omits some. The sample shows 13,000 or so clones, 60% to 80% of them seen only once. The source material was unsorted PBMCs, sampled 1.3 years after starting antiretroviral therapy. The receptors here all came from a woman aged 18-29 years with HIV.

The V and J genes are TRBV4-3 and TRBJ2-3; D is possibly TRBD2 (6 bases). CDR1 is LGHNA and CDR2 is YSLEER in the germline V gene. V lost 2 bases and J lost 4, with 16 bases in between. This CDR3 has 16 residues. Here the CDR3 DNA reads TGCGCCAGCAGCCAAACCCGGGACTTGAGGGCAGATACGCAGTATTTT. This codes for CASSQTRDLRADTQYF.

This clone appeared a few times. As DNA, the CDR3 is TGTGCCAGCAGCTTAGAGTGCTCCACGTGCGGTTCACCCCTCCACTTT. Translation: CASSLECSTCGSPLHF. The rearrangement links TRBV11-2 to TRBJ1-6, with D unclear. The germline CDR1 and CDR2 sequences are SGHAT and FQNNGV. V lost 0 bases to trimming and J lost 9 bases, with 15 bases between them. The CDR3 contains 16 residues.

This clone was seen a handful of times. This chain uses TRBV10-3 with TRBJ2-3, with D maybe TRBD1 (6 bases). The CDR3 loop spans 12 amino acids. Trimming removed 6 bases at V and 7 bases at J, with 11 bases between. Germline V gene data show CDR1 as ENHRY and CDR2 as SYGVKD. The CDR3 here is CAIRTGSHTQYF. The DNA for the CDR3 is TGTGCCATCAGAACAGGGTCACATACGCAGTATTTT.

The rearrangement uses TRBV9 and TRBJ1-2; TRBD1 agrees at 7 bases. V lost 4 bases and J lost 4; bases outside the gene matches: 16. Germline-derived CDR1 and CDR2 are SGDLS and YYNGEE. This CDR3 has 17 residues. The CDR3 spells CASSPFYRGGSGYGYTF. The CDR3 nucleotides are TGTGCCAGCAGCCCTTTTTACAGGGGAGGAAGCGGCTATGGCTACACCTTC.

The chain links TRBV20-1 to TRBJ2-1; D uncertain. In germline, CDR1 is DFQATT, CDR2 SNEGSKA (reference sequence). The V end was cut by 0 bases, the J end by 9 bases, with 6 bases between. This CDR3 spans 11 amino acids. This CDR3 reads CSAREYVEQFF. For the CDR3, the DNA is TGCAGTGCTAGAGAATATGTTGAGCAGTTCTTC.

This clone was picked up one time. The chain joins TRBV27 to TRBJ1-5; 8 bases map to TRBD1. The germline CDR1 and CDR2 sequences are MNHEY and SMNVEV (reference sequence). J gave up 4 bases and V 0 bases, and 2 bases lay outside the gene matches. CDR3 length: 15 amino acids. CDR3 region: CASSLSRTGNQPQHF. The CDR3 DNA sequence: TGTGCCAGCAGTTTATCTAGGACAGGGAATCAGCCCCAGCATTTT.

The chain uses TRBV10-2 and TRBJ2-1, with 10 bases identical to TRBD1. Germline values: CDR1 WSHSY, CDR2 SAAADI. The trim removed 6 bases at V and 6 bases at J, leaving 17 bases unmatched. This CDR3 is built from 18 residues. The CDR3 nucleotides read TGCGCCAGCAGCTCCGGGACAGGGGCAGTTTTAGTAGGCAATGAGCAGTTCTTC. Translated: CASSSGTGAVLVGNEQFF.

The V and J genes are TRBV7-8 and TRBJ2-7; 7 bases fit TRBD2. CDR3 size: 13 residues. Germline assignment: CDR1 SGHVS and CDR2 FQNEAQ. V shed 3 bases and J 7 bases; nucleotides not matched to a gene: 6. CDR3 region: CASSFPGLWEQYF. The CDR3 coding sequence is TGTGCCAGCAGCTTTCCGGGACTATGGGAGCAGTACTTC.

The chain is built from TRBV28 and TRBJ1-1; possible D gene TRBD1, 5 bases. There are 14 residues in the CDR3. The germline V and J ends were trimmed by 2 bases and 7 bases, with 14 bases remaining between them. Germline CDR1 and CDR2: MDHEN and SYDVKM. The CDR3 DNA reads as TGTGCCAGCAGTTTACCGACGGGTAGGGGTGAAGCTTTCTTT. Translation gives CASSLPTGRGEAFF.

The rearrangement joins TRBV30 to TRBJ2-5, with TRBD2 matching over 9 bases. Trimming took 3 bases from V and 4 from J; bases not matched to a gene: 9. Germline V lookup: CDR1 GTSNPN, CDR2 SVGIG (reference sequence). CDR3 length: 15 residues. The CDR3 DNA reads TGTGCCTGGAGCTTGGGACTAGCAGGGGGAGAGACCCAGTACTTC. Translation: CAWSLGLAGGETQYF.

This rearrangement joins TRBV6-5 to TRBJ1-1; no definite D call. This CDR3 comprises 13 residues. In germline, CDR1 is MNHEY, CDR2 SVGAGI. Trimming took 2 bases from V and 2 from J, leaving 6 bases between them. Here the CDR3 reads CASSYRVNTEAFF. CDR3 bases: TGTGCCAGCAGTTACCGGGTAAACACTGAAGCTTTCTTT.

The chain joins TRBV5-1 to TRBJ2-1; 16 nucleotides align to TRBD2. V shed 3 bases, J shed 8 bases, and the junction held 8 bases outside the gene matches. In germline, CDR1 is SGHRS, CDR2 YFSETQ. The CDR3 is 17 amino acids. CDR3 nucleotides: TGCGCCAGCAGCTGGCCCCCCGGGACTAGCGGGAGGGATGAGCAGTTCTTC. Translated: CASSWPPGTSGRDEQFF. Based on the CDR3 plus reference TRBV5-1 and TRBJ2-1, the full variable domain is KAGVTQTPRYLIKTRGQQVTLSCSPISGHRSVSWYQQTPGQGLQFLFEYFSETQRNKGNFPGRFSGRQFSNSRSEMNVSTLELGDSALYLCASSWPPGTSGRDEQFFGPGTRLTVL.

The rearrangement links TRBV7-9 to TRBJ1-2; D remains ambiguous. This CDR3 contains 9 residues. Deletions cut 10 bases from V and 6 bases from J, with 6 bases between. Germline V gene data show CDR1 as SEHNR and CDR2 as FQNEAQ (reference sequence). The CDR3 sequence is CATGDGYTF. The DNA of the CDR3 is TGTGCCACTGGTGATGGCTACACCTTC.

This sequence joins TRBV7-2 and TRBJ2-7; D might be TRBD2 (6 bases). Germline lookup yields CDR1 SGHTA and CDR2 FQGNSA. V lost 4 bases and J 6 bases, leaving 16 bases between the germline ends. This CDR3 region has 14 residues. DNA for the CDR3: TGTGCCAGCAGCTGGGGGGACCGGACGGGCGAGCAGTACTTC. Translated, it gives CASSWGDRTGEQYF.

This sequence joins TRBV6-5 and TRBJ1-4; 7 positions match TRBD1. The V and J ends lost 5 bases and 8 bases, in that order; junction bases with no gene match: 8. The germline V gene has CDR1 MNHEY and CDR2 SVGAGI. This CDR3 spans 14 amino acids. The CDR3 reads CASSMGTGAEKLFF. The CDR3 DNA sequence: TGTGCCAGCAGTATGGGTACAGGGGCGGAAAAACTGTTTTTT.

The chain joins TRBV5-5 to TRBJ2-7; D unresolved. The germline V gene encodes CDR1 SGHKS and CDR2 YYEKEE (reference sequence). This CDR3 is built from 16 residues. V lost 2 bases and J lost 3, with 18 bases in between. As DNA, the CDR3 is TGTGCCAGCAGCTTTTTGGTGGGTCAGGTATTCTACGAGCAGTACTTC. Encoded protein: CASSFLVGQVFYEQYF.